This T cell receptor beta chain was recorded in a study of cytomegalovirus exposure and HLA in healthy donors. The CDR3 contains 15 residues. Unmatched junction bases numbered 8, after V lost 6 bases and J lost 3 bases. Germline loops: CDR1 SGDLS, CDR2 YYNGEE. This clone showed up just once. Its matching antigen is unknown. Study-wide points: The classifier was said to identify cytomegalovirus status with high specificity and sensitivity.

60 Vbeta and 13 Jbeta primers were used in PCR. The protocol was immunoSEQ multiplex PCR, while the TCRdb copy is restricted to in-frame clones and leaves out a portion. The sample holds under 200,000 clones, over 65% seen once. The chain links TRBV9 to TRBJ2-2; 7 nucleotides match TRBD2. Sequencing was done on a sample of PBMCs. This clonotype was obtained from a woman aged 25-40 years in good health and CMV-seronegative. This chain's CDR3 is CASTKGEGHTGELFF. DNA of the CDR3: TGTGCCAGCACTAAAGGGGAGGGCCACACCGGGGAGCTGTTTTTT.